This TCR beta chain stems from a study of cytomegalovirus exposure and HLA in healthy donors. The PCR was carried out with 60 Vbeta primers and 13 Jbeta primers. Produced via immunoSEQ multiplex PCR; TCRdb's table is partial and in-frame only. The sample has 150,000 or so clones; roughly four fifths are singletons. This clone was counted once. Its antigen is not identified. Healthy bone marrow donors made up the donors. Study observations and caveats: Earlier findings revealed that most TCR beta V segments proved productive either about 90% or about 30% of the time. Reports credit the classifier with highly specific, highly sensitive diagnosis of cytomegalovirus status. More than 150 TCR beta chains were listed as cytomegalovirus-associated.

The CDR3 is 15 amino acids. J gave up 2 bases and V 3 bases, and 0 bases lay outside the gene matches. Germline lookup yields CDR1 MGHRA and CDR2 YSYEKL. The source of this sequence is a young man in good health and CMV-seropositive. The chain has TRBV4-1 and TRBJ2-7; 14 nucleotides align to TRBD2. Source material: PBMCs. CDR3 sequence reads: CASSQGLAGAYEQYF. DNA of the CDR3: TGCGCCAGCAGCCAGGGACTAGCGGGGGCCTACGAGCAGTACTTC.